Listed below are T cell receptor beta chains from one sample, sequenced in a study of response to subunit inactivated influenza vaccine. TCRdb used MiXCR to reprocess the RT-PCR reads, holding one entry per CDR3 protein. This sample carries about 540,000 distinct CDR3 sequences, about 14% of them seen once, and the ten largest clones take 11%. Sequences were derived from PBMCs from blood, sampled 12 days after vaccination. The receptors were gathered from a man in his forties or fifties who received an inactivated influenza vaccine. The CDR3 runs from the conserved cysteine through the conserved F or W.

V gene: TRBV5-1
CDR3 protein: CASSLDWGGNEQFF

V gene: TRBV20-1
CDR3 protein: CSARDHAGFNVLTF

V gene: TRBV5-6
CDR3 protein: CASSIDRVSPLHF

V gene: TRBV20-1
CDR3 protein: CSARATGELFDEQFF

V gene: TRBV6-2/TRBV6-3
CDR3 protein: CASSPQPNTEAFF

V gene: TRBV7-2
CDR3 protein: CASSLASGNYNEQFF

V gene: TRBV7-2
CDR3 protein: CASSLSQVYEQYF

V gene: TRBV29-1
CDR3 protein: CSVTGVGANVLTF

V gene: TRBV19
CDR3 protein: CASSSVSGSSPYF

V gene: TRBV28
CDR3 protein: CASSFVMIGGYGYTF

V gene: TRBV7-9
CDR3 protein: CASSLSPGGGTEAFF

V gene: TRBV2
CDR3 protein: CASGELAGDTYNEQFF

V gene: TRBV20-1
CDR3 protein: CSALGSSREQYF

V gene: TRBV5-6
CDR3 protein: CASSVAVESRDTQYF

V gene: TRBV10-3
CDR3 protein: CAISGVGRDTGELFF

V gene: TRBV11-2
CDR3 protein: CASSELTSPAYEQYF

V gene: TRBV7-9
CDR3 protein: CASLGGGTEAFF